This TCR beta chain was captured by sequencing in a study of OX40 agonist ivuxolimab in advanced cancers. Background on the whole study: Ivuxolimab was a fully human IgG2 agonistic monoclonal antibody targeting the costimulatory receptor OX40 (CD134). The paper describes the monotherapy dose-escalation part (N ≈ 52 patients) of the phase I trial of ivuxolimab. Intravenous ivuxolimab was administered to patients every 2 weeks at six dose levels: 0.01, 0.1, 0.3, 1.5, 3 and 10 mg/kg. Prior anti-PD-1, anti-PD-L1 or anti-CTLA-4 therapy was permitted, and about 40% of dose-escalation patients had received checkpoint inhibitors. Partial responses were achieved by three dose-escalation patients, of whom one had hepatocellular carcinoma and two had cutaneous melanoma. A male proportion of roughly 80% and a mean age of around 60 years, ranging from about 23 to 90, were recorded for the dose-escalation cohort. Peripheral TCRbeta sequencing was intended to test whether TCR sequence diversity was altered and clonal T-cell expansion was caused by ivuxolimab. Among the roughly 52 dose-escalation patients, approximately 20 had hepatocellular carcinoma, around 15 melanoma, 9 renal cell carcinoma and 9 head and neck cancer.

For sequencing of the TCRbeta CDR3 region, genomic DNA was extracted from the sorted cells. The immunoSEQ Assay was used to sequence the TCRbeta CDR3 regions. Here the immuneACCESS table is served through TCRdb, limited to in-frame sequences with V and J called. Missing clones are a known gap in these copies; in checked studies unresolved V genes cover under half, and the rest lacks a known reason. For this sample there are approximately 64,000 clones; approximately 83% appear just once. The top ten constitute around 0.7% of the sample. With respect to this clone: Its antigen is unknown. Per-base quality was not reported, and no clone a single base away is much larger than it.

The trial excluded patients who had a history of autoimmune disease or who were on systemic immunosuppression. Peripheral blood for TCR sequencing was drawn from every dose cohort at baseline, at cycle 4 day 1 and at cycle 7 day 1. The samples were taken from a phase I, first-in-human, multicenter, open-label dose-escalation trial of ivuxolimab. Adults with locally advanced or metastatic head and neck squamous cell, hepatocellular, melanoma or renal cell carcinoma were enrolled in the trial. CD4+ and CD8+ T cells were sorted separately from peripheral blood before TCR sequencing. Points the paper makes about the study in general: After ivuxolimab, more expanded clones were found on average in CD8+ T cells than in CD4+ T cells. Low levels of normalized T-cell clonal expansion were also shown by some nonresponding patients. In partial responders in the 0.1-3.0 mg/kg groups, normalized peripheral clonal expansion was found to be among the lowest, especially among CD8+ T cells. Antigen specificity was not determined for the clonally expanded peripheral T cells. Clonal expansion of both CD4+ and CD8+ blood T cells was observed from baseline to week 6 at doses 0.1 to 3.0 mg/kg.

This TCR derives from an adult with an advanced solid tumor such as melanoma, head and neck, liver or kidney cancer. This material consisted of CD4+ or CD8+ T cells sorted from blood, taken in a trial of the OX40 agonist ivuxolimab.

The DNA sequence follows: TGCGCCAGCAGCTTTACGCTAGCGGGGGGGCTACCGAACACCGGGGAGCTGTTTTTT. Its protein reads: CASSFTLAGGLPNTGELFF. The V gene is TRBV5-1 and the J gene is TRBJ2-2; a stretch of 12 junction bases matches TRBD2. The V end gives up 2 bases and the J end 0 bases, leaving 8 bases in the junction not matched to a gene. Per the germline V gene, SGHRS is the CDR1 and YFSETQ is the CDR2. Taken from cysteine to phenylalanine, the CDR3 has 19 residues. The kept DNA is CDR3 alone, 57 bases in frame from the first base.